These 32 T cell receptor beta chains share one sample of origin, sequenced in a study of human T cells and chemical hapten exposure. Time point meaning: patch test 1, 2 weeks after DPC sensitization. The treatment denotes: therapeutic diphenylcyclopropenone sensitization with weekly scalp DPC. TCRdb re-derived calls from the RACE reads in MiXCR, one entry per CDR3 protein. The sample includes 95,000 to 130,000 distinct CDR3 sequences, over 10% of them seen just once. The source was whole blood, collected in connection with sensitization to the hapten diphenylcyclopropenone (DPC). The receptors were sampled from a woman in her forties or fifties with alopecia areata. Some clones in this sample may be carry-over from other donors' samples.

In this sample, this clonotype turned up a few times. The chain links TRBV6-2 or TRBV6-3 to TRBJ2-7; D possibly corresponds to TRBD2 (7 bases). The germline gives CDR1 MNHEY, CDR2 SVGEGT. Trimming removed 11 bases from V and 4 bases from J, with 21 bases in between. CDR3 length: 14 residues. Here the CDR3 reads CASRRGAGAYEQYF. In DNA form, the CDR3 reads TGTGCCTCACGCCGGGGGGCAGGAGCTTACGAGCAGTACTTC.

The sample holds a few counts of this clonotype. This rearrangement joins TRBV6-5 to TRBJ1-2, with D maybe TRBD1 (5 bases). This CDR3 has 15 amino acids. V lost 2 bases, J lost 4 bases, and 14 bases lay in between. Germline CDR1 MNHEY, CDR2 SVGAGI. The CDR3: CASSYGYSGGYGYTF. The CDR3 nucleotides are TGTGCCAGCAGTTACGGGTACAGCGGGGGCTATGGCTACACCTTC.

This clonotype was counted at least ten times. The chain links TRBV18 to TRBJ1-5; a weak D match, TRBD1 (5 bases). V was shortened by 3 bases and J by 0 bases, with 15 bases between the two germline ends. This CDR3 has 17 amino acids. Germline V gene data show CDR1 as KGHSH and CDR2 as LQKENI. As DNA, the CDR3 is TGTGCCAGCTCACCTGTGGGACCGATATATAGCAATCAGCCCCAGCATTTT. Its translation is CASSPVGPIYSNQPQHF. The complete variable domain, with remaining parts taken from reference TRBV18 and TRBJ1-5, reads NAGVMQNPRHLVRRRGQEARLRCSPMKGHSHVYWYRQLPEEGLKFMVYLQKENIIDESGMPKERFSAEFPKEGPSILRIQQVVRGDSAAYFCASSPVGPIYSNQPQHFGDGTRLSIL.

The chain uses TRBV7-6 and TRBJ2-7; TRBD1 is a possible D gene (6 bases). V lost 6 bases, J lost 2 bases, and 23 bases lay in between. The CDR3 loop spans 17 amino acids. Germline loops: CDR1 SGHVS, CDR2 FNYEAQ. The CDR3 sequence: CASSYNLQGQPPYEQYF. The CDR3 coding sequence is TGTGCCAGCAGTTATAACCTACAGGGTCAACCCCCCTACGAGCAGTACTTC.

This clonotype has more than one count but fewer than ten. CDR3 coding DNA: TGTGCCAGCAGTTTCCCAGGGCGATATGGCTACACCTTC. It translates to CASSFPGRYGYTF. V usage is TRBV28 and J usage is TRBJ1-2, with D perhaps TRBD1 (5 bases). V lost 3 bases and J 5 bases, leaving 10 bases between the germline ends. The CDR3 has 13 amino acids. The germline CDR1 and CDR2 sequences are MDHEN and SYDVKM.

In this sample, this clonotype turned up a few times. This chain uses TRBV3-1 with TRBJ1-1; D call uncertain. The CDR3 runs to 15 residues. CDR1 is LGHDT and CDR2 is YNNKEL in the germline V gene (reference sequence). Between the trimmed V and J ends, which lost 0 bases and 0 bases, there was a span of 8 bases. The CDR3 coding sequence is TGTGCCAGCAGCCAAGAAGGCGGATTGAACACTGAAGCTTTCTTT. Its protein is CASSQEGGLNTEAFF.

CDR3 amino acids: CASSHGSTQAGAQHF. The CDR3 DNA reads as TGTGCCAGCAGCCACGGGTCAACCCAAGCGGGGGCCCAGCATTTT. The genes are TRBV7-2 and TRBJ1-5; tentatively, D is TRBD1 (5 bases). The V end was cut by 5 bases, the J end by 11 bases, with 22 bases between. The length of the CDR3 is 15 residues. Germline V gene data show CDR1 as SGHTA and CDR2 as FQGNSA.

This chain uses TRBV28 with TRBJ1-1; TRBD1 agrees at 7 bases. The V and J ends lost 7 bases and 1 base, in that order; junction bases with no gene match: 3. Germline V gene data show CDR1 as MDHEN and CDR2 as SYDVKM. The CDR3 runs to 13 residues. DNA for the CDR3: TGTGCCAGCAACAGGGGAGAGAACACTGAAGCTTTCTTT. Protein sequence: CASNRGENTEAFF. Looking up the rest from reference TRBV28 and TRBJ1-1 gives the full variable domain: DVKVTQSSRYLVKRTGEKVFLECVQDMDHENMFWYRQDPGLGLRLIYFSYDVKMKEKGDIPEGYSVSREKKERFSLILESASTNQTSMYLCASNRGENTEAFFGQGTRLTVV.

This clonotype was seen more than once but under ten times. V gene TRBV12-3 or TRBV12-4 combines with J gene TRBJ2-7; D is perhaps TRBD2 (6 bases). V lost 8 bases, J lost 3 bases, and 14 bases lay in between. This CDR3 is built from 13 residues. CDR3 residues: CASVMEGNYEQYF. CDR3 DNA: TGTGCCAGCGTTATGGAGGGGAACTACGAGCAGTACTTC.

This clonotype has a handful of counts. The chain employs TRBV14 and TRBJ1-4; D is unresolved. The length of the CDR3 is 12 residues. Germline assignment: CDR1 SGHDN and CDR2 FVKESK. Trimming shortened V by 1 base and J by 14 bases, and 11 bases separated the two germline ends. The CDR3 nucleotides read TGTGCCAGCAGCCAAGGGCAGATTCGGCTGTTTTTT. Its translation: CASSQGQIRLFF.

This clonotype was seen many times. This rearrangement joins TRBV6-6 to TRBJ1-6, with TRBD1 identical over 9 bases. Germline V gene data show CDR1 as MNHNY and CDR2 as SVGAGI (reference sequence). V shed 5 bases, J shed 5 bases, and the junction held 4 bases outside the gene matches. The CDR3 loop spans 15 amino acids. This CDR3 reads CASSVRDRDNSPLHF. CDR3 in DNA: TGTGCCAGCAGTGTCCGGGACAGGGATAATTCACCCCTCCACTTT.

This clonotype was counted at least ten times. The chain is built from TRBV5-1 and TRBJ2-5, with D tentatively TRBD2 (5 bases). This CDR3 has 18 amino acids. Trimming took 7 bases from V and 0 from J, leaving 25 bases between them. Germline assignment: CDR1 SGHRS and CDR2 YFSETQ. The CDR3 sequence is CASARSGLERGYQETQYF. The CDR3 nucleotides are TGCGCCAGCGCCCGGTCCGGTTTAGAACGGGGATACCAAGAGACCCAGTACTTC.

The chain is built from TRBV3-1 and TRBJ2-3, with 9 bases matching TRBD2. V dropped 0 bases and J dropped 2; count of bases not matched to a gene: 6. The CDR3 is made up of 17 amino acids. Per the germline V gene, CDR1 is LGHDT and CDR2 is YNNKEL (reference sequence). CDR3: CASSQDGLAGFTDTQYF. The CDR3 region has the DNA TGTGCCAGCAGCCAAGATGGGCTAGCGGGGTTCACAGATACGCAGTATTTT.

This clonotype was seen repeatedly, ten times or more. The chain combines TRBV5-1 with TRBJ2-1; D is perhaps TRBD2 (5 bases). The CDR3 contains 14 residues. Germline CDR1 is SGHRS and CDR2 is YFSETQ. Trimming shortened V by 6 bases and J by 3 bases, and 13 bases separated the two germline ends. CDR3 bases: TGCGCCAGCACAGGACCGAGGGACTACAATGAGCAGTTCTTC. This gives the protein CASTGPRDYNEQFF.

In its sample, this clonotype was seen a few times. The chain links TRBV7-2 to TRBJ2-5; 8 positions agree with TRBD1. J lost 6 bases, V lost 4 bases, and 4 bases had no gene match. Germline V gene data show CDR1 as SGHTA and CDR2 as FQGNSA. The CDR3 contains 13 residues. The CDR3 region has the DNA TGTGCCAGCAGCTCCGGACAGGGAAAGACCCAGTACTTC. It translates to CASSSGQGKTQYF.

This chain uses TRBV5-1 with TRBJ2-6; 8 bases match TRBD2. Germline V gives CDR1 SGHRS, CDR2 YFSETQ. This CDR3 region has 16 residues. V lost 8 bases and J lost 0; bases outside the gene matches: 7. CDR3 coding DNA: TGCGCCAGTTCCGGGACTAGGGGCTCTGGGGCCAACGTCCTGACTTTC. Residues: CASSGTRGSGANVLTF.

This clonotype was counted many times. The chain employs TRBV5-1 and TRBJ1-1; D uncertain. Germline loops: CDR1 SGHRS, CDR2 YFSETQ. With 4 bases removed from V and 7 bases from J, the gap between germline ends came to 8 bases. This CDR3 is built from 11 residues. The CDR3 nucleotides are TGCGCCAGCAGCGGCGGGGTTGAAGCTTTCTTT. It is translated as CASSGGVEAFF.

The J gene is TRBJ2-1, the V gene TRBV7-9, with 8 bases lining up with TRBD1. V was clipped by 2 bases and J by 2 bases; unmatched bases: 2. The CDR3 is 15 amino acids. CDR1 is SEHNR and CDR2 is FQNEAQ in the germline V gene (reference sequence). The CDR3, as DNA: TGTGCCAGCAGCTTAACAGGGGGAACCTACAATGAGCAGTTCTTC. It translates to CASSLTGGTYNEQFF. The variable domain in full, completed from reference TRBV7-9 and TRBJ2-1, reads DTGVSQNPRHKITKRGQNVTFRCDPISEHNRLYWYRQTLGQGPEFLTYFQNEAQLEKSRLLSDRFSAERPKGSFSTLEIQRTEQGDSAMYLCASSLTGGTYNEQFFGPGTRLTVL.

At least ten counts were recorded for this clonotype. The chain is built from TRBV20-1 and TRBJ2-7, with 13 positions matching TRBD2. The junction had 7 bases not matched to a gene; V was cut back by 8 bases and J by 3 bases. CDR1 and CDR2 from the germline V gene are DFQATT and SNEGSKA (reference sequence). The CDR3 runs 14 residues. The chain's CDR3 is CSPRLAGGHYEQYF. The CDR3 coding sequence is TGCAGTCCCAGACTAGCGGGGGGACACTACGAGCAGTACTTC.

Many counts were recorded for this clonotype. The chain couples TRBV7-9 to TRBJ2-1, with 7 bases that match TRBD2. Trimming at V came to 0 bases and at J to 0 bases, leaving 8 bases not matched to a gene. This CDR3 region has 18 residues. Germline-derived CDR1 and CDR2 are SEHNR and FQNEAQ (reference sequence). CDR3 in amino acids: CASSLADSSGGSYNEQFF. CDR3 nucleotides: TGTGCCAGCAGCTTAGCCGATTCTAGCGGAGGCTCCTACAATGAGCAGTTCTTC.

This clonotype was detected ten times or more. CDR3 sequence: CASSWGQIINSGANVLTF. The CDR3 coding sequence is TGCGCCAGCAGCTGGGGACAGATCATAAACTCTGGGGCCAACGTCCTGACTTTC. This rearrangement joins TRBV5-1 to TRBJ2-6; 7 bases map to TRBD1. Unmatched junction bases numbered 9, after V lost 3 bases and J lost 0 bases. Germline CDR1 reads SGHRS; CDR2 reads YFSETQ. This CDR3 comprises 18 residues.

This clonotype came up a few times. The chain links TRBV18 to TRBJ1-1; D perhaps matches TRBD1 (5 bases). The CDR3 consists of 12 residues. Per the germline V gene, CDR1 is KGHSH and CDR2 is LQKENI. Between the trimmed V and J ends, which lost 2 bases and 8 bases, there was a span of 9 bases. The CDR3 sequence is CASSPLGTEAFF. The CDR3, as DNA: TGTGCCAGCTCACCATTAGGGACGGAAGCTTTCTTT.

This chain connects TRBV11-3 to TRBJ2-1; D is ambiguous. The CDR3 sequence is 16 residues long. Per germline, CDR1 SGHNT and CDR2 YENEEA. The V end lost 2 bases, the J end lost 0 bases, and 11 bases lay between the germline ends. The CDR3 sequence: CASSLYSHSSYNEQFF. The CDR3 DNA follows: TGTGCCAGCAGCTTATATTCGCATAGCTCCTACAATGAGCAGTTCTTC. Filled out from reference TRBV11-3 and TRBJ2-1, the complete variable domain reads EAGVVQSPRYKIIEKKQPVAFWCNPISGHNTLYWYLQNLGQGPELLIRYENEEAVDDSQLPKDRFSAERLKGVDSTLKIQPAELGDSAVYLCASSLYSHSSYNEQFFGPGTRLTVL.

The gene calls are TRBV28 and TRBJ2-1; 10 nucleotides agree with TRBD2. From germline, CDR1 is MDHEN and CDR2 SYDVKM. The length of the CDR3 is 15 residues. Trimming removed 2 bases from V and 15 bases from J; junction bases left unmatched: 13. This CDR3 is CASSLRFSGGAQPFF. In DNA, the CDR3 is TGTGCCAGCAGTTTAAGGTTCAGCGGGGGGGCCCAACCGTTCTTC. Filled out from reference TRBV28 and TRBJ2-1, the complete variable domain reads DVKVTQSSRYLVKRTGEKVFLECVQDMDHENMFWYRQDPGLGLRLIYFSYDVKMKEKGDIPEGYSVSREKKERFSLILESASTNQTSMYLCASSLRFSGGAQPFFGPGTRLTVL.

The chain joins TRBV19 to TRBJ1-4; D perhaps matches TRBD1 (6 bases). The V gene lost 9 bases and the J gene lost 0 bases, with 8 bases spanning the gap. Germline assignment: CDR1 LNHDA and CDR2 SQIVND (reference sequence). There are 13 residues in the CDR3. DNA for the CDR3: TGTGCCAGCAGGACAGCAACTAATGAAAAACTGTTTTTT. Translating it yields CASRTATNEKLFF. Supplemented by reference TRBV19 and TRBJ1-4, the full variable domain reads DGGITQSPKYLFRKEGQNVTLSCEQNLNHDAMYWYRQDPGQGLRLIYYSQIVNDFQKGDIAEGYSVSREKKESFPLTVTSAQKNPTAFYLCASRTATNEKLFFGSGTQLSVL.

This clonotype was counted a few times. The chain carries TRBV7-2 and TRBJ2-5; D perhaps matches TRBD2 (6 bases). The CDR3 contains 13 residues. V lost 8 bases to trimming and J lost 2 bases, with 12 bases between them. CDR1 is SGHTA and CDR2 is FQGNSA in the germline V gene. CDR3 sequence reads: CASSRRGQETQYF. CDR3 bases: TGTGCCAGCTCCCGGCGGGGACAAGAGACCCAGTACTTC.

This chain uses TRBV5-1 with TRBJ2-5; no definite D call. Trimming pared 0 bases from V and 0 bases from J, leaving 6 bases between. Germline loops: CDR1 SGHRS, CDR2 YFSETQ. CDR3 length: 14 amino acids. The CDR3 here is CASSLGTYQETQYF. The CDR3 coding sequence is TGCGCCAGCAGCTTGGGCACGTACCAAGAGACCCAGTACTTC.

This clonotype was seen repeatedly, ten times or more. V gene TRBV10-3 combines with J gene TRBJ1-1, with D possibly matching TRBD1 (5 bases). The CDR3 is made up of 14 amino acids. The V gene lost 0 bases and the J gene lost 3 bases, with 8 bases spanning the gap. Germline-derived CDR1 and CDR2 are ENHRY and SYGVKD. For the CDR3, the DNA is TGTGCCATCAGTGAGTCTGGCAGGGACACTGAAGCTTTCTTT. Translated: CAISESGRDTEAFF.

V is TRBV11-2 and J is TRBJ2-3; D is possibly TRBD2 (5 bases). This CDR3 spans 15 amino acids. CDR1 SGHAT and CDR2 FQNNGV come from the germline V gene. V dropped 1 base and J dropped 0 bases, with 8 bases sitting between them. CDR3 sequence reads: CASSLGTPSTDTQYF. CDR3 sequence (DNA): TGTGCCAGCAGCTTAGGGACTCCTAGCACAGATACGCAGTATTTT.

This clonotype was seen a few times. The CDR3 spells CATVPGQGGEQYF. The CDR3 DNA sequence: TGTGCCACCGTCCCGGGACAGGGTGGAGAGCAGTACTTC. The J gene is TRBJ2-7, the V gene TRBV28, with 9 bases fitting TRBD1. CDR1 MDHEN and CDR2 SYDVKM come from the germline V gene. V dropped 10 bases and J dropped 7; count of bases not matched to a gene: 11. The CDR3 runs 13 residues.

There are many counts of this clonotype. The chain has TRBV5-5 and TRBJ2-3; D is unclear. Trimming left V 2 bases short and J 1 base short, with 8 bases between. This CDR3 is 14 amino acids long. The germline CDR1 and CDR2 sequences are SGHKS and YYEKEE (reference sequence). CDR3 in amino acids: CASSLRSGTDTQYF. The DNA of the CDR3 is TGTGCCAGCAGCTTAAGAAGCGGCACAGATACGCAGTATTTT.

The V call is TRBV6-1, the J call TRBJ1-6; TRBD1 matches 7 bases. Germline V gives CDR1 MNHNS, CDR2 SASEGT. Trimming at V came to 11 bases and at J to 9 bases, leaving 10 bases not matched to a gene. This CDR3 has 13 amino acids. The CDR3 region is CAGGQEKVSPLHF. CDR3 bases: TGTGCCGGCGGACAGGAGAAGGTTTCACCCCTCCACTTT.